This TCR beta chain was retrieved from a study of CD8 T cells in ankylosing spondylitis. Study outcomes and limitations: Peripheral blood samples showed relatively rare disease-linked clones, and these clones were CD8+. It was reported that disease-linked clones were significantly enriched in matched ankylosing spondylitis synovial fluid. Ankylosing spondylitis blood seemed to carry a telltale TCR beta motif made of several highly homologous variants.

As regards this clonotype: Antigen specificity is unknown.

As the method for making TCR beta libraries, quantitative 5'-RACE with molecular barcodes was used. Via MiXCR, TCRdb re-called the 5' RACE reads, giving one row per CDR3 protein. The profile shows approximately 550,000 distinct CDR3 sequences, more than 9.5% of them singletons. Germline assignment: CDR1 LGHDT and CDR2 YNNKEL (reference sequence). CDR3 length equals 22 residues. The J segment lost 0 bases and the V segment lost 0 bases, leaving 17 bases of the junction unmatched. Sequenced: blood, either unsorted or a sorted T cell fraction (not recorded which). This TCR was sampled from a male donor with ankylosing spondylitis. This chain uses TRBV3-1 with TRBJ2-1; 10 bases are a match to TRBD2. The CDR3 nucleotides read TGTGCCAGCAGCCAAGATAAAGGGTCCCTAGCGGGAGTTCCTCGCTCCTACAATGAGCAGTTCTTC. Protein sequence: CASSQDKGSLAGVPRSYNEQFF.